This note documents a single TCR beta chain sequence. Its antigen is as yet unknown. These data belong to a study of PD-1 blockade in classical Hodgkin lymphoma. In every patient, relapse followed autologous stem cell transplantation, while exposure to brentuximab vedotin differed. Best response was recorded as complete response, partial response or progressive disease. Sequenced by immunoSEQ multiplex PCR; TCRdb stores in-frame clones only, minus some. The sample records 75,000 to 100,000 clones, more than 80% being singletons. Findings of the study overall: Patients were excluded if nivolumab began under 1 year after ASCT (the autologous transplant). Only CD4+ TCR diversity, not CD8+, had risen significantly by C4D1.

The receptor comes from a human donor with classical Hodgkin lymphoma. Sequenced material: peripheral blood mononuclear cells (PBMCs), taken before the second cycle of nivolumab.

The CDR3, as DNA: TGCGCCAGCAGCTTGGATATAGACAGTGAGCAGTTCTTC. It encodes CASSLDIDSEQFF. This rearrangement joins TRBV5-1 to TRBJ2-1; D perhaps matches TRBD1 (5 bases). The CDR3 covers 13 residues. The V gene lost 0 bases and the J gene lost 9 bases, with 10 bases spanning the gap. Germline V gives CDR1 SGHRS, CDR2 YFSETQ. The full variable domain, its missing parts supplied by reference TRBV5-1 and TRBJ2-1, is KAGVTQTPRYLIKTRGQQVTLSCSPISGHRSVSWYQQTPGQGLQFLFEYFSETQRNKGNFPGRFSGRQFSNSRSEMNVSTLELGDSALYLCASSLDIDSEQFFGPGTRLTVL.